Given below is one T cell receptor beta chain in context. The antigen remains unidentified. The data derive from a study of T cells in localized non-small cell lung cancer. Whole-study findings and limits: Investigators sequenced only a single tumor region, leaving heterogeneity possible.

Profiled with immunoSEQ multiplex PCR; TCRdb holds only in-frame clones, not every one. The sample has over 20,000 clones, 70% to 90% seen once; the top ten hold 5.8%. The CDR3 covers 13 residues. V was clipped by 4 bases and J by 10 bases, with 13 bases between them. In germline, CDR1 is LGHNA, CDR2 YSLEER. This TCR was recovered from a male donor older than 55 with stage II squamous cell lung carcinoma. The source material was peripheral blood, sampled before any cancer treatment. The chain employs TRBV4-3 and TRBJ1-4, with D possibly TRBD1 on 6 matching bases. CDR3: CASSRGGGGKLFF. The CDR3 DNA reads TGCGCCAGCAGCCGGGGCGGAGGGGGAAAACTGTTTTTT.